A selection of T cell receptor beta chains follows, all from one sample in a study of beta chain features in type 1 diabetes. Produced via immunoSEQ multiplex PCR; TCRdb's table is partial and in-frame only. Of over 650,000 clones listed, around 15% are singletons. The sequencing input was naive CD4+ T cells from blood. The source of these receptors is a man in his late teens or twenties with type 1 diabetes. The CDR3 runs from the conserved cysteine through the conserved F or W.

TRBV10-3,14,TRBJ2-3,CAISESVGTDTQYF
TRBV9,15,TRBJ1-1,CASSVRGVSGTEAFF
TRBV30,14,.,CAWSLELGSYEQYF
TRBV27,15,TRBJ2-1,CASSLRRLVGNEQFF
TRBV5-6,16,TRBJ2-3,CASSSSGTAHTDTQYF
TRBV7-6,17,TRBJ2-1,CASSLAVGLEGNNEQFF
TRBV4-1,16,TRBJ2-7,CASSSRGSGKGYEQYF
TRBV28,13,TRBJ2-7,CASRLQGGYEQYF
TRBV7-8,14,TRBJ1-5,CASSLHFSNQPQHF
TRBV15,16,TRBJ1-5,CATSPAPGYSNQPQHF
TRBV7-9,13,TRBJ1-5,CASSFGNDQPQHF